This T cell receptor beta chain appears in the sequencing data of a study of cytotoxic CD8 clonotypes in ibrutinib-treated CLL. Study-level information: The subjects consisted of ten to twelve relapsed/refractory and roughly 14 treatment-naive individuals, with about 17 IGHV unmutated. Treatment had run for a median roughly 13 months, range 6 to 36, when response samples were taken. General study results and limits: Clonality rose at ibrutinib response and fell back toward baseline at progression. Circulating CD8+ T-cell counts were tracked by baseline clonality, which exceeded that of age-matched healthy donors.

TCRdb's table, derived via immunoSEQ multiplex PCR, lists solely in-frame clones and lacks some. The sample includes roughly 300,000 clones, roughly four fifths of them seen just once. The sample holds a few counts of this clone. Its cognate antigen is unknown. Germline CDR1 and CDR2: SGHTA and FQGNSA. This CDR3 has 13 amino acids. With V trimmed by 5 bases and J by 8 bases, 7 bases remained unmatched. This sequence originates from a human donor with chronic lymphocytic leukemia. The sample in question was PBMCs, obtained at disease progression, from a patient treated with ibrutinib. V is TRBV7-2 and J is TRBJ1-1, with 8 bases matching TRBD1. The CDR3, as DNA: TGTGCCAGCAGCCTTGGACAGGGAAACGAAGCTTTCTTT. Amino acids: CASSLGQGNEAFF.